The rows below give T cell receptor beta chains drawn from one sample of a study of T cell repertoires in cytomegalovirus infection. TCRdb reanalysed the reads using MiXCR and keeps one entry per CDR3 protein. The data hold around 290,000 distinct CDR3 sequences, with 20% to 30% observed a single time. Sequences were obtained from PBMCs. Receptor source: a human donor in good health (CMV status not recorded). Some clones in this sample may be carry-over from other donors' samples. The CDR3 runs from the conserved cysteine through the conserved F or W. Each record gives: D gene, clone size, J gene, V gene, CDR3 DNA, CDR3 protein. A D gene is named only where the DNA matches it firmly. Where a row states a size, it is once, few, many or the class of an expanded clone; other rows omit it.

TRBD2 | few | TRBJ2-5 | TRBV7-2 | TGTGCCAGCAGCTCTCTAGCGGCGAAGGGACAGACCCAGTACTTC | CASSSLAAKGQTQYF
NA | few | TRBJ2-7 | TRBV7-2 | TGTGCCAGCAGCTTTAGCGGAGGGAAGAGGTACGAGCAGTACTTC | CASSFSGGKRYEQYF
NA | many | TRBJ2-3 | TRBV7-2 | TGTGCCAGCAGCTTAGAGACAGATACGCAGTATTTT | CASSLETDTQYF
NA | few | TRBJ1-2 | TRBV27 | TGTGCCAGCAGTTTAAGGGGGTGGCGGGGCTACACCTTC | CASSLRGWRGYTF
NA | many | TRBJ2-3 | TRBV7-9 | TGTGCCAGCAGCTTAGGGGGAGTCACAGATACGCAGTATTTT | CASSLGGVTDTQYF
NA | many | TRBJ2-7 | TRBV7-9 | TGTGCCAGCAGCGCAGGTCGGGGTAGCTCCTCCTACGAGCAGTACTTC | CASSAGRGSSSYEQYF
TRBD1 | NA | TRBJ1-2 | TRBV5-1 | TGCGCCAGCAGCACCGGACAGGGGGCGTATGATGGCTACACCTTC | CASSTGQGAYDGYTF
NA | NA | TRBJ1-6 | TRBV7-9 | TGTGCCAGCAGCCCTGTAAATTCACCCCTCCACTTT | CASSPVNSPLHF
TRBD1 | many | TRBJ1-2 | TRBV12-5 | TGTGCTAGTGGTCCTGGGAACAGGGGGACCGCGGGGGGCTACACCTTC | CASGPGNRGTAGGYTF
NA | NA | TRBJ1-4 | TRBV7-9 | TGTGCCAGCAGCTTATCGTTAGGGGTTGGCGAAAAACTGTTTTTT | CASSLSLGVGEKLFF
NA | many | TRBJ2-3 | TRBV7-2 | TGTGCCAGCAGCACAGGACAGACTGGGGATACGCAGTATTTT | CASSTGQTGDTQYF
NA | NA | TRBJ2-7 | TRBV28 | TGTGCCAGCAGTTTTGGGGACATAGCCTACGAGCAGTACTTC | CASSFGDIAYEQYF
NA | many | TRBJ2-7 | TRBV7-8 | TGTGCCAGCAGCTCTTGGGGCAGATCTACCTACGAGCAGTACTTC | CASSSWGRSTYEQYF
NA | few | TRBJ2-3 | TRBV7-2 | TGTGCCAGCAGCTTAGCGAGTCCAGGGTTCAGCGCTGGAGATACGCAGTATTTT | CASSLASPGFSAGDTQYF
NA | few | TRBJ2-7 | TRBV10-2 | TGCGCCAGCAGTAGGAGCGGCGCCTCCTACGAGCAGTACTTC | CASSRSGASYEQYF
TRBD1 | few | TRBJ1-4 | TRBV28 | TGTGCCAGCAGTTTAAGTGGACAGGGAACTAATGAAAAACTGTTTTTT | CASSLSGQGTNEKLFF
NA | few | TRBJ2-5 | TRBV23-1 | TGCGCCAGCAGTCAAGAAGTGTGGCGGGCACTCCAAGAGACCCAGTACTTC | CASSQEVWRALQETQYF
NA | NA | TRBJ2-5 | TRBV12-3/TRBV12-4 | TGTGCCAGCAGTTTTTTCGGGACACCCCAAGAGACCCAGTACTTC | CASSFFGTPQETQYF
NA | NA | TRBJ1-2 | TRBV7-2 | TGTGCCAGCAGCTTAGAGGCCCGATTCCAGAGGCCCGCTAACTATGGCTACACCTTC | CASSLEARFQRPANYGYTF
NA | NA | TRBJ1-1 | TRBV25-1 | TGTGCCAGCAGTCTGGGGTTGGCTGAAGCTTTCTTT | CASSLGLAEAFF
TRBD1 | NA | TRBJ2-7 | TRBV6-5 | TGTGCCAGCAGTTTCTGGGGGGGACAGGGAAGGCACGAGCAGTACTTC | CASSFWGGQGRHEQYF
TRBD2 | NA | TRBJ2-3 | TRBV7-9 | TGTGCCAGCAGCGGTCCCCGGGGGGGCTTGGATACGCAGTATTTT | CASSGPRGGLDTQYF